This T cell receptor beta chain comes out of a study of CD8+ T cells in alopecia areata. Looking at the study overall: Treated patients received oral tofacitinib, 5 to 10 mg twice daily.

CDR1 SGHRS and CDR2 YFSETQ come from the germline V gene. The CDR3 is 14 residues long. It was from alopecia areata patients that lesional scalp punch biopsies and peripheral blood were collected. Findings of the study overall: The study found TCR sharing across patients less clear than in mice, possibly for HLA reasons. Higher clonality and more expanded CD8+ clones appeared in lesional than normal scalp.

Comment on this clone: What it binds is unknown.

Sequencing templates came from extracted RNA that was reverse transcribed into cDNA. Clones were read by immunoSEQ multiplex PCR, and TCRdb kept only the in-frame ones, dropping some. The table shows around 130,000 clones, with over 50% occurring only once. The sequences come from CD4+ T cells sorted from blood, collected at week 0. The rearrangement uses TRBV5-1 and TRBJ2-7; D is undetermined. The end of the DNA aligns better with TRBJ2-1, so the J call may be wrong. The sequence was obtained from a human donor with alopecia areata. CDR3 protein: CASRGTSSYNEQFF. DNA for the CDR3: TGCGCCAGCAGGGGCACAAGCTCCTACAATGAGCAGTTCTTC.